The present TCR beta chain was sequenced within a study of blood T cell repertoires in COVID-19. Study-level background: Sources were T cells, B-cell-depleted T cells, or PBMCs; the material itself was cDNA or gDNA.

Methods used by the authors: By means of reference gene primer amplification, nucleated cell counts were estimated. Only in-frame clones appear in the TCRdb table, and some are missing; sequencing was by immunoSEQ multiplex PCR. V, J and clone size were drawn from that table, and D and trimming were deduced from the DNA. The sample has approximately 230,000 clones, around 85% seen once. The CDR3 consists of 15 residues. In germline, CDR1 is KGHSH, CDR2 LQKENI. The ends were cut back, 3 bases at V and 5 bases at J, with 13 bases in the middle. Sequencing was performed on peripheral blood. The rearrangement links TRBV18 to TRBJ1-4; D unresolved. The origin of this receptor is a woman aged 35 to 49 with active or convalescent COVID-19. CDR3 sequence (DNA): TGTGCCAGCTCACCTGCGACGGGAGCGAATGAAAAACTGTTTTTT. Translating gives CASSPATGANEKLFF.